The next 17 T cell receptor beta chains were all read from a single sample in a study of T cell clonotyping in hematopoietic cell transplantation. Sequenced by immunoSEQ multiplex PCR; TCRdb stores in-frame clones only, minus some. The top ten clones hold 4% to 4.5% of a sample with 2,000 to 2,500 clones, 85% to 95% of them seen once. The specimen sequenced was peripheral blood mononuclear cells. All receptors come from a man between 45 and 60 years old in good health. Some clones in this sample may be carry-over from other donors' samples.

The gene calls are TRBV6-5 and TRBJ1-2; 7 bases line up with TRBD1. Per germline, CDR1 MNHEY and CDR2 SVGAGI. J was trimmed by 4 bases and V by 2 bases; bases with no gene match: 1. The CDR3 has 13 amino acids. The CDR3 coding sequence is TGTGCCAGCAGTTACGACAGGGTCTATGGCTACACCTTC. Its protein product is CASSYDRVYGYTF.

The gene calls are TRBV2 and TRBJ2-7; the D call may be TRBD1 or TRBD2 (5 bases each). Germline lookup yields CDR1 SNHLY and CDR2 FYNNEI. V was cut by 5 bases and J by 7 bases, with 18 bases left in between. The length of the CDR3 is 14 residues. The CDR3 DNA sequence: TGTGCCAGCAGTCCACCGGGACGGTCGATGGAGCAGTACTTC. It encodes CASSPPGRSMEQYF.

The V gene is TRBV4-2, the J gene TRBJ2-7; 13 bases match TRBD2. Germline-derived CDR1 and CDR2 are LGHNA and YNFKEQ. The CDR3 loop spans 15 amino acids. V trimming: 3 bases; J trimming: 6 bases; junction bases outside the gene matches: 5. This chain's CDR3 is CASSQGTSGVSEQYF. The CDR3 coding sequence is TGTGCCAGCAGCCAGGGGACTAGCGGGGTAAGCGAGCAGTACTTC.

The CDR3 sequence: CASSQDWQGSPLHF. The CDR3 DNA follows: TGCGCCAGCAGCCAAGATTGGCAGGGTTCACCCCTCCACTTT. The rearrangement uses TRBV4-3 and TRBJ1-6; a weak D match, TRBD1 (5 bases). There are 14 residues in the CDR3. The germline V gene has CDR1 LGHNA and CDR2 YSLEER. Trimming took 0 bases from V and 9 from J, leaving 9 bases between them.

This clone showed up just once. V and J are TRBV7-9 and TRBJ1-4, with D unclear. Germline CDR1 reads SEHNR; CDR2 reads FQNEAQ (reference sequence). Trimming took 2 bases from V and 4 from J, leaving 11 bases between them. The CDR3 sequence is 15 residues long. CDR3 sequence (DNA): TGTGCCAGCAGCTTACAACAAGATATTAATGAAAAACTGTTTTTT. It encodes CASSLQQDINEKLFF.

The chain links TRBV10-3 to TRBJ1-2; D ambiguous. CDR3 length: 15 residues. Looked up from germline, CDR1 is ENHRY and CDR2 is SYGVKD. Deletions cut 2 bases from V and 5 bases from J, with 15 bases between. This CDR3 is CAISEGSRPDYGYTF. CDR3 nucleotides: TGTGCCATCAGTGAGGGGTCGCGGCCGGATTATGGCTACACCTTC.

The rearrangement links TRBV27 to TRBJ2-7, with D perhaps matching TRBD2 (6 bases). The CDR3 spans 16 residues. Germline V gene lookup returns CDR1 MNHEY and CDR2 SMNVEV (reference sequence). V dropped 5 bases and J dropped 6 bases, with 23 bases sitting between them. CDR3 in amino acids: CASSTPPGLWSGEQYF. The CDR3 DNA is TGTGCCAGCAGTACCCCGCCGGGACTTTGGTCGGGCGAGCAGTACTTC.

The chain employs TRBV18 and TRBJ1-2; D possibly corresponds to TRBD1 (5 bases). CDR1 is KGHSH, CDR2 LQKENI, per germline. The CDR3 is 15 amino acids. Trimming pared 3 bases from V and 4 bases from J, leaving 15 bases between. The CDR3 DNA reads TGTGCCAGCTCACCGCGGGCAGGGCGATTCTATGGCTACACCTTC. Translating gives CASSPRAGRFYGYTF. Full variable domain (missing parts from reference TRBV18 and TRBJ1-2): NAGVMQNPRHLVRRRGQEARLRCSPMKGHSHVYWYRQLPEEGLKFMVYLQKENIIDESGMPKERFSAEFPKEGPSILRIQQVVRGDSAAYFCASSPRAGRFYGYTFGSGTRLTVV.

This clone was recorded only once. The chain carries TRBV5-1 and TRBJ1-1; TRBD1 is a possible D gene (5 bases). CDR1 SGHRS and CDR2 YFSETQ come from the germline V gene. V lost 0 bases, J lost 11 bases, and 23 bases lay in between. The CDR3 extends over 16 amino acids. The CDR3 here is CASSLDSRVGVLEAFF. CDR3 coding DNA: TGCGCCAGCAGCTTGGATAGCAGGGTTGGGGTTTTGGAGGCTTTCTTT. Full variable domain (rest looked up from reference TRBV5-1 and TRBJ1-1): KAGVTQTPRYLIKTRGQQVTLSCSPISGHRSVSWYQQTPGQGLQFLFEYFSETQRNKGNFPGRFSGRQFSNSRSEMNVSTLELGDSALYLCASSLDSRVGVLEAFFGQGTRLTVV.

Only one count was recorded for this clone. V and J are TRBV6-1 and TRBJ2-7; tentatively, D is TRBD2 (5 bases). Germline CDR1 and CDR2: MNHNS and SASEGT. The CDR3 runs to 15 residues. V gave up 3 bases and J gave up 0 bases, with 12 bases separating them. CDR3 amino acids: CASSEGSGFSYEQYF. The CDR3 coding sequence is TGTGCCAGCAGTGAGGGGAGCGGCTTCTCCTACGAGCAGTACTTC.

This clone showed up just once. The CDR3 reads CASSNREVRGYTF. CDR3 DNA: TGTGCCAGCAGCAACCGGGAAGTGCGGGGCTACACCTTC. The V gene is TRBV7-2, the J gene TRBJ1-2; D is undetermined. In germline, CDR1 is SGHTA, CDR2 FQGNSA. This CDR3 comprises 13 residues. Trimming shortened V by 5 bases and J by 8 bases, and 15 bases separated the two germline ends.

The chain has TRBV11-2 and TRBJ2-1, with D perhaps TRBD1 (5 bases). Germline V gives CDR1 SGHAT, CDR2 FQNNGV. The CDR3 has 17 amino acids. V was pared by 4 bases and J by 0 bases, with 16 bases between. Here the CDR3 reads CASSSQGNFYSYNEQFF. CDR3 sequence (DNA): TGTGCCAGCAGCTCCCAGGGAAACTTTTACTCCTACAATGAGCAGTTCTTC.

This chain connects TRBV7-9 to TRBJ1-2, with 9 bases aligning to TRBD1. Germline CDR1 reads SEHNR; CDR2 reads FQNEAQ (reference sequence). V was pared by 2 bases and J by 6 bases, with 13 bases of the junction left unmatched. The CDR3 extends over 17 amino acids. DNA of the CDR3: TGTGCCAGCAGCTTATTTCCCCAGGGACAGGGCAAGGATGGCTACACCTTC. Protein sequence: CASSLFPQGQGKDGYTF.

The chain couples TRBV7-6 to TRBJ2-3, with 10 bases lining up with TRBD2. V was clipped by 5 bases and J by 7 bases; unmatched bases: 6. CDR3 size: 14 residues. Germline V gene sequence: CDR1 SGHVS, CDR2 FNYEAQ. CDR3 coding DNA: TGTGCCAGCAGCACAAGCGGGGGGGCGAATACGCAGTATTTT. Its protein is CASSTSGGANTQYF.

CDR3 DNA sequence: TGTGCCAGCAGCTATTACGATGAGCAGTTCTTC. Translating gives CASSYYDEQFF. The chain employs TRBV7-9 and TRBJ2-1; no reliable D call. Between the trimmed V and J ends, which lost 4 bases and 8 bases, there was a span of 6 bases. Germline loops: CDR1 SEHNR, CDR2 FQNEAQ (reference sequence). The CDR3 runs 11 residues.

The V and J genes are TRBV10-1 and TRBJ1-5; no reliable D call. Trimming took off 4 bases at V and 10 bases at J, with 14 bases between the two ends. This CDR3 comprises 13 residues. Looked up from germline, CDR1 is WNHNN and CDR2 is SYGVQD (reference sequence). CDR3 sequence: CASSVSGRGPQHF. The CDR3 DNA sequence: TGCGCCAGCAGTGTCTCAGGACGTGGACCCCAGCATTTT.

The chain employs TRBV5-8 and TRBJ1-3, with TRBD1 as a possible D gene (5 bases). Germline lookup yields CDR1 SGHTS and CDR2 YDEGEE. CDR3 length: 16 amino acids. Trimming removed 0 bases from V and 2 bases from J, with 12 bases in between. The CDR3 nucleotides read TGTGCCAGCAGCTTGGAGGGGATTGAGGCTGGAAACACCATATATTTT. Residues: CASSLEGIEAGNTIYF.